These 20 T cell receptor beta chains were sequenced from one sample in a study of beta chain features in type 1 diabetes. The isolated RNA, all of it, was reverse transcribed, so expressed TCRB transcripts were what got sequenced. Here immunoSEQ multiplex PCR was the method, and the copy in TCRdb shows in-frame clones only, minus some. The sample holds 250,000 to 350,000 clones, roughly an eighth seen once. Their antigens are not known. Study outcomes and limitations: There was a moderate but significant shortening of TCRB CDR3s in all four CD4+ subsets of Type 1 diabetes patients.

The sample was naive CD4+ T cells from blood. These receptors were taken from a man younger than 45 with type 1 diabetes.

This clone was detected a few times. The chain employs TRBV5-4 and TRBJ2-1, with 8 bases fitting TRBD2. Trimming at V came to 0 bases and at J to 10 bases, leaving 12 bases not matched to a gene. The CDR3 spans 16 residues. Looked up from germline, CDR1 is SGHNT and CDR2 is YYREEE (reference sequence). Written as DNA, the CDR3 is TGTGCCAGCAGCTTGGGGAACCGGGAGGGTTCCACGGAGCAGTTCTTC. This gives the protein CASSLGNREGSTEQFF.

In regard to this clone: Distinct nucleotide sequences in the sample also encode this CDR3. The chain is built from TRBV18 and TRBJ2-7; possible D gene TRBD1, 5 bases. Per the germline V gene, CDR1 is KGHSH and CDR2 is LQKENI. The CDR3 covers 14 residues. Trimming shortened V by 2 bases and J by 1 base, and 9 bases separated the two germline ends. The CDR3, as DNA: TGTGCCAGCTCACCAGGCCAGGGTTCCTACGAGCAGTACTTC. It codes for CASSPGQGSYEQYF.

This clone was recorded a few times. This chain uses TRBV19 with TRBJ2-2; TRBD2 agrees at 13 bases. The V gene end was trimmed by 6 bases and the J gene end by 1 base; junction bases not matched to a gene: 8. The CDR3 covers 18 residues. Germline CDR1 is LNHDA and CDR2 is SQIVND (reference sequence). DNA for the CDR3: TGTGCCAGTAGCCTTCCGGGACTAGCGGGATTGAACACCGGGGAGCTGTTTTTT. This codes for CASSLPGLAGLNTGELFF.

The rearrangement uses TRBV7-8 and TRBJ2-3; 7 bases match TRBD2. This CDR3 spans 16 amino acids. Germline values: CDR1 SGHVS, CDR2 FQNEAQ. Trimming took 5 bases from V and 2 from J; bases not matched to a gene: 10. CDR3 amino acids: CASSVGGAGSTDTQYF. The CDR3, as DNA: TGTGCCAGCAGCGTAGGAGGAGCGGGATCCACAGATACGCAGTATTTT.

The genes are TRBV19 and TRBJ1-1; the D gene is possibly TRBD1 (5 bases). This CDR3 comprises 14 residues. The germline V gene encodes CDR1 LNHDA and CDR2 SQIVND (reference sequence). Trimming took off 7 bases at V and 5 bases at J, with 17 bases between the two ends. DNA for the CDR3: TGTGCCAGTACCACGGGCCAGGGCTGGACTGAAGCTTTCTTT. Its protein is CASTTGQGWTEAFF.

This clone was detected a few times. The V gene is TRBV28, the J gene TRBJ2-2; D possibly corresponds to TRBD2 (6 bases). Per germline, CDR1 MDHEN and CDR2 SYDVKM. CDR3 length equals 16 residues. Trimming removed 5 bases at V and 4 bases at J, with 17 bases between. The CDR3 region is CASSPVGGSGTGELFF. The CDR3 coding sequence is TGTGCCAGCAGTCCCGTCGGGGGATCGGGCACCGGGGAGCTGTTTTTT. Full variable domain (rest looked up from reference TRBV28 and TRBJ2-2): DVKVTQSSRYLVKRTGEKVFLECVQDMDHENMFWYRQDPGLGLRLIYFSYDVKMKEKGDIPEGYSVSREKKERFSLILESASTNQTSMYLCASSPVGGSGTGELFFGEGSRLTVL.

This clone was seen more than once but under ten times. The V call is TRBV5-1, the J call TRBJ2-1; the match to TRBD2 covers 8 bases. The CDR3 runs 15 residues. J gave up 8 bases and V 0 bases, and 7 bases lay outside the gene matches. CDR1 is SGHRS and CDR2 is YFSETQ in the germline V gene. CDR3 bases: TGCGCCAGCAGCTTGGTATCGGGAGGGCCGGATGAGCAGTTCTTC. Translation gives CASSLVSGGPDEQFF.

Note on this clone: Other DNA sequences within the sample encode an identical CDR3. The CDR3 reads CASSPSRQETQYF. CDR3 nucleotides: TGTGCCAGCTCACCTAGTAGACAAGAGACCCAGTACTTC. V is TRBV18 and J is TRBJ2-5; D ambiguous. The V end was cut by 3 bases, the J end by 2 bases, with 7 bases between. This CDR3 spans 13 amino acids. The V gene's germline CDR1 is KGHSH and CDR2 LQKENI. The full variable domain, with the rest looked up from reference TRBV18 and TRBJ2-5, is NAGVMQNPRHLVRRRGQEARLRCSPMKGHSHVYWYRQLPEEGLKFMVYLQKENIIDESGMPKERFSAEFPKEGPSILRIQQVVRGDSAAYFCASSPSRQETQYFGPGTRLLVL.

This clone has only a few counts. The chain has TRBV18 and TRBJ2-7; 9 nucleotides line up with TRBD2. V lost 4 bases, J lost 2 bases, and 9 bases stayed unmatched. Germline V CDR1 and CDR2: KGHSH, LQKENI. The CDR3 sequence is 16 residues long. The CDR3 coding sequence is TGTGCCAGCTCACGAGATCGGACTAGCGAGGCCTACGAGCAGTACTTC. It codes for CASSRDRTSEAYEQYF.

In nucleotides, the CDR3 is TGTGCCAGCAGCTTGAGGCAGCCGACTGGGTATGGCTACACCTTC. It codes for CASSLRQPTGYGYTF. The chain links TRBV5-6 to TRBJ1-2; no clear D. This CDR3 has 15 residues. Trimming cost V 1 base and J 5 bases, with 15 bases left between them. The germline V gene encodes CDR1 SGHDT and CDR2 YYEEEE.

This CDR3 is CSVVPLRQGRQETQYF. CDR3 in DNA: TGCAGCGTTGTACCTCTAAGACAGGGGAGGCAAGAGACCCAGTACTTC. V is TRBV29-1 and J is TRBJ2-5; TRBD1 aligns across 8 bases. The CDR3 has 16 residues. Germline CDR1 and CDR2: SQVTM and ANQGSEA. Trimming cost V 4 bases and J 2 bases; bases outside gene matches: 12.

The gene calls are TRBV2 and TRBJ2-2; 9 bases fit TRBD2. V gave up 6 bases and J gave up 7 bases; unmatched junction bases: 3. CDR3 length: 13 amino acids. Germline CDR1 is SNHLY and CDR2 is FYNNEI. DNA of the CDR3: TGTGCCAGCAGGACTAGCGGTATCGGGGAGCTGTTTTTT. It translates to CASRTSGIGELFF.

The table lists this clone with a few counts. This sequence joins TRBV6-5 and TRBJ2-5; D remains ambiguous. This CDR3 contains 13 residues. The germline V gene has CDR1 MNHEY and CDR2 SVGAGI. Trimming removed 8 bases at V and 5 bases at J, with 15 bases between. This chain's CDR3 is CASRRASGETQYF. The CDR3 DNA reads as TGTGCCAGCCGGAGAGCATCCGGGGAGACCCAGTACTTC.

The chain couples TRBV30 to TRBJ2-1, with a possible D match to TRBD2 (5 bases). Trimming took 0 bases from V and 8 from J, leaving 11 bases between them. This CDR3 spans 13 amino acids. Germline assignment: CDR1 GTSNPN and CDR2 SVGIG (reference sequence). CDR3 sequence: CAWSVLLGDEQFF. The CDR3 DNA reads TGTGCCTGGAGTGTACTTCTCGGGGATGAGCAGTTCTTC.

The chain is built from TRBV28 and TRBJ2-1; the match to TRBD2 covers 9 bases. The ends lost 2 bases at V and 0 bases at J; junction bases unmatched: 2. CDR1 is MDHEN and CDR2 is SYDVKM in the germline V gene. The CDR3 runs to 16 residues. The CDR3 reads CASSLAGGPSYNEQFF. CDR3 in DNA: TGTGCCAGCAGTTTAGCGGGAGGGCCCTCCTACAATGAGCAGTTCTTC.

The chain combines TRBV7-2 with TRBJ2-5, with D tentatively TRBD1 (6 bases). The length of the CDR3 is 13 residues. Trimming took off 8 bases at V and 0 bases at J, with 10 bases between the two ends. CDR1 is SGHTA, CDR2 FQGNSA, per germline. The CDR3 loop reads CASADRYQETQYF. In DNA form, the CDR3 reads TGTGCCAGCGCCGACAGGTACCAAGAGACCCAGTACTTC.

Of note for this clone: This specimen includes other DNA sequences encoding the same CDR3. V is TRBV5-1 and J is TRBJ2-3; possible D gene TRBD1, 6 bases. Germline V lookup: CDR1 SGHRS, CDR2 YFSETQ. The germline V and J ends were trimmed by 3 bases and 5 bases, with 13 bases remaining between them. This CDR3 has 14 residues. This CDR3 reads CASSSQGSGDTQYF. CDR3 nucleotide sequence: TGCGCCAGCAGCTCTCAGGGGAGCGGAGATACGCAGTATTTT.

In DNA form, the CDR3 reads TGTGCCAGTAGTTCCCCCGGGACTACAACTAATGAAAAACTGTTTTTT. It yields the protein CASSSPGTTTNEKLFF. The chain carries TRBV19 and TRBJ1-4, with D possibly being TRBD1 (5 bases). Trimming cost V 5 bases and J 0 bases, with 13 bases left between them. Germline V gives CDR1 LNHDA, CDR2 SQIVND (reference sequence). The CDR3 is made up of 16 amino acids.

This clone was observed a handful of times. This chain joins TRBV5-1 and TRBJ2-7, with 9 bases aligning to TRBD2. After removal of 4 bases from V and 0 bases from J, the junction contained 5 bases not matched to a gene. The CDR3 contains 15 residues. The V gene's germline CDR1 is SGHRS and CDR2 YFSETQ. The CDR3 sequence is CASSLTSGPSYEQYF. The CDR3 region has the DNA TGCGCCAGCAGCCTGACTAGCGGTCCCTCCTACGAGCAGTACTTC.

The gene calls are TRBV6-5 and TRBJ1-4; the match to TRBD1 covers 7 bases. The CDR3 has 14 residues. The V and J ends lost 6 bases and 4 bases, in that order; junction bases with no gene match: 5. CDR1 and CDR2 from the germline V gene are MNHEY and SVGAGI. The CDR3 loop reads CASSRTGYNEKLFF. The CDR3 nucleotides are TGTGCCAGCAGCAGGACAGGTTATAATGAAAAACTGTTTTTT.